This paragraph covers one TCR beta chain sequence. Its antigen is currently not known. The entry originates in a study of monozygotic twins with inflammatory bowel disease (dated 2019 in TCRdb). The study in broad terms: The full study comprised 30 or so monozygotic twin pairs: nine German pairs (four IBD-concordant, five IBD-discordant) and 19 IBD-discordant Danish pairs. The search for disease-associated traits relied mainly on comparing IBD patients with their genetically identical healthy co-twins within discordant pairs. Each individual had, on average, about 151 000 unique TCRalpha sequences and 181 000 unique TCRbeta sequences available for analysis. Results and caveats for the whole study, not just this receptor: No single strong signal or clonotype linked to IBD turned up in the results, so the idea that one exists was not supported. The analysis was unable to tell different T cell subtypes apart. Compared with healthy twins, IBD patients had fewer clonotypes in common with other individuals, a difference most pronounced in patients showing signs of disease activity. TCRbeta repertoire diversity, by inverse Simpson index, was decreased in IBD patients compared with their healthy co-twins. Concordant and discordant twins showed no difference in repertoire similarity, possibly because of limited statistical power. Because patients received different immunosuppressive treatments, the repertoires may have picked up extra background noise and variability between individuals.

CDR1 and CDR2 are drawn from the germline V gene (reference sequence): SGHNT, YYREEE. Reading from cysteine to phenylalanine, the CDR3 counts 16 amino acids. No DNA accompanies this entry. A 2.5 ml peripheral blood sample was drawn into PAXgene tubes per donor and stored at -80°C. Without T cell sorting, total RNA was isolated from whole blood using the PAXgene blood miRNA kit on an automated QIAcube. Peripheral blood from monozygotic twin pairs who were concordant or discordant for inflammatory bowel disease underwent deep TCRalpha and TCRbeta repertoire profiling using unique molecular barcoding. Smoking habits were recorded for all twin pairs, and individuals were classified as current, former or never smokers. The receptor library was made with 5' RACE. The input for every TCR library was 3,500 to 4,000 ng of total RNA. For each sample, cDNA synthesis with SMARTScribe reverse transcriptase was split into eight separate reactions. Unique molecular identifiers containing a 6-nucleotide sample barcode were introduced through template switching during cDNA synthesis. TCRalpha and TCRbeta cDNA was amplified by two nested PCRs of approximately 16 and 10 cycles, with bead purification after each PCR. Before amplification, the cDNA was both treated with uracil DNA-glycosylase and purified with the QIAquick PCR purification kit. The second PCR was the step at which Illumina TruSeq-compatible adapters and sample-specific barcodes were added. Library quality and concentration were checked on TapeStation and Qubit, and libraries were pooled at about 4.9 ng each. The pooled libraries were sequenced with 2 x 100 bp reads and custom sequencing primers on an Illumina HiSeq2500 single-index Rapid Run. The original methods were these. PCR and sequencing errors were corrected by UMI-based consensus assembly using MiGEC version 1.2.6. MiXCR version 2.1.1 handled V(D)J alignment, clonotype assembly and CDR3 extraction. Gene usage, clonotype sharing and MAIT/NKT TCR abundance were normalised by analysing the top 1000, 10 000 and 20 000 clonotypes per sample. Diversity was computed as the inverse Simpson index with the vegan R package after downsampling to 27 000 UMIs. Paired Mann-Whitney U tests were applied to discordant twin pairs, with Benjamini-Hochberg correction for multiple testing. TCRdb reprocessed the public reads and reports one entry per CDR3 protein sequence, without DNA. The V and J calls here are based on TCRdb, not the publication. The sample table gives approximately 380,000 distinct CDR3 sequences. 2.6% of the sample comes from the top ten.

The sequence was obtained from a human donor with ulcerative colitis or Crohn's disease, or a healthy co-twin of an affected twin (not recorded which). Sequencing was performed on blood. Recombination connected TRBV5-4 to TRBJ2-7; TCRdb reports TRBD1, a call that lacks DNA to check it against. The CDR3 protein is CASSYRDRGLLYEQYF.